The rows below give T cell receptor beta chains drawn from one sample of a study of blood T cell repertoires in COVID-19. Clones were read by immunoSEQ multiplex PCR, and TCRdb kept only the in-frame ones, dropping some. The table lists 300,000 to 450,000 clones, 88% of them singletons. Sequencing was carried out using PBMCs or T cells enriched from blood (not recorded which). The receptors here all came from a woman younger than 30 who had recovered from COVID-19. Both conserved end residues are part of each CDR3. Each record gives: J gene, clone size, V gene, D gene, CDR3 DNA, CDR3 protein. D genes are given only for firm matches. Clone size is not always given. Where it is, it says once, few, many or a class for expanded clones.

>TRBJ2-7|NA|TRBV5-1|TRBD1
TGCGCCAGCAGACCCGGACAGGGGCCATACTACGAGCAGTACTTC
CASRPGQGPYYEQYF
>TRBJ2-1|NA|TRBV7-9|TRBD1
TGTGCCAGCAGCTTAGCGGGACAGGCCCTCTACAATGAGCAGTTCTTC
CASSLAGQALYNEQFF
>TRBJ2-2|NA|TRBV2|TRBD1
TGTGCCAGCAGCCTAACGGGACAGGGGGACACCGGGGAGCTGTTTTTT
CASSLTGQGDTGELFF
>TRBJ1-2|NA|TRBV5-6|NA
TGTGCCAGCAGCTTGGGATATGAGAATGGCTACACCTTC
CASSLGYENGYTF
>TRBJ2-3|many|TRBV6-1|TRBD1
TGTGCCAGCAGTGAACCAACCGGGACAGGCACAGATACGCAGTATTTT
CASSEPTGTGTDTQYF
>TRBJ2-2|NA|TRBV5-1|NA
TGCGCCAGCAGGGGTGACAGGCGGAACACCGGGGAGCTGTTTTTT
CASRGDRRNTGELFF
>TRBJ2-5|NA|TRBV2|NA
TGTGCCAGCAGCCCCGATGACTACCCTGGGACCCAGTACTTC
CASSPDDYPGTQYF
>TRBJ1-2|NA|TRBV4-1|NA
TGCGCCAGCAGCCAAGATGCACTGAACTATGGCTACACCTTC
CASSQDALNYGYTF
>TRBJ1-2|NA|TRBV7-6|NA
TGTGCCAGCAGCACCCAGAGACAGAACTATGGCTACACCTTC
CASSTQRQNYGYTF
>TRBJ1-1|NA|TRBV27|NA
TGTGCCAGCAGTTTATTCCTGGACGCCAAACAGGGAGCTTTCTTT
CASSLFLDAKQGAFF
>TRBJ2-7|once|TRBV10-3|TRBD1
TGTGCCAACGGACAGGGTGCCGCCTACGAGCAGTACTTC
CANGQGAAYEQYF
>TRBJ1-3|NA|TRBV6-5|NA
TGTGCCAGCAGCTACCTGGGGGGGCACTCTGGAAACACCATATATTTT
CASSYLGGHSGNTIYF
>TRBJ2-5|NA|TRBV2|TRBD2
TGTGCCAGCGATTCTGGAGGGTTCCAACTAGCGGCCCAAGAGACCCAGTACTTC
CASDSGGFQLAAQETQYF
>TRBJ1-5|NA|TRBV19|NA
TGTGCCAGTAGTATACGGGGACTCGATAGCAATCAGCCCCAGCATTTT
CASSIRGLDSNQPQHF
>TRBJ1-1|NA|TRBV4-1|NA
TGCGCCAGCACCCGGCCGGGGATGAACACTGAAGCTTTCTTT
CASTRPGMNTEAFF
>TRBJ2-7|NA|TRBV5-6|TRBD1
TGTGCCAGCAGCTTGGACGGCAGGGGGCCCTACGAGCAGTACTTC
CASSLDGRGPYEQYF
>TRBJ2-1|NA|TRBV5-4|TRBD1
TGTGCCAGCAGCCGGACAGGGGTAGGCTACAATGAGCAGTTCTTC
CASSRTGVGYNEQFF
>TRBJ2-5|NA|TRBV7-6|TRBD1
TGTGCCAGCAGCTTAGCAAGGGACAGGGAACAAGAGACCCAGTACTTC
CASSLARDREQETQYF
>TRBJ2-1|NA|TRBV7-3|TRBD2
TGTGCCAGCAGCCTCAAGAGCTTATCAGCGGGGGGGCGTAGTGAGCAGTTCTTC
CASSLKSLSAGGRSEQFF
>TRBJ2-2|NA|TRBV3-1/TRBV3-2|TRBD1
TGTGCCAGCAGCCAGGGGACAGGTTCTCGGGAGCTGTTTTTT
CASSQGTGSRELFF
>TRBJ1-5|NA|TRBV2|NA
TGTGCCAGCAGACGAGCAGTGCGTGTTCCGGGGGGTAGCAATCAGCCCCAGCATTTT
CASRRAVRVPGGSNQPQHF
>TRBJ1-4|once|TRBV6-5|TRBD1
TGTGCCAGCAGTTACTCAACAGGGGTGACTAATGAAAAACTGTTTTTT
CASSYSTGVTNEKLFF
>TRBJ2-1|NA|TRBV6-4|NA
TGTGCCAGCAGTGGCCAGGGGCCCGGGAATGGCAATGAGCAGTTCTTC
CASSGQGPGNGNEQFF
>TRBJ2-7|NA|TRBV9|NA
TGTGCCAGCAGCCCGGGTGGAAGGCCCGACTCCTACGAGCAGTACTTC
CASSPGGRPDSYEQYF
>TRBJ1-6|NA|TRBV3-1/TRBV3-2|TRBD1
TGTGCCAGCAGCCAAGAGGACAGGGGTTACTCCTATAATTCACCCCTCCACTTT
CASSQEDRGYSYNSPLHF
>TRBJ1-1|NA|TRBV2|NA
TGTGCCAGCAATATTGACCCTGGGGACATGAACACTGAAGCTTTCTTT
CASNIDPGDMNTEAFF
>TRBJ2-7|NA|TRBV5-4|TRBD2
TGTGCCAGCAGCTTGAAACTAGCGGGGGCCTCAGAGCAGTACTTC
CASSLKLAGASEQYF
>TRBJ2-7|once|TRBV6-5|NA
TGTGCCAGCAGTTACTCCTCCTCTCGTTTCCACGAGCAGTACTTC
CASSYSSSRFHEQYF